This T cell receptor (beta chain) was retrieved from a study of CD8 T cells in Susac syndrome. The CDR3 is made up of 14 amino acids. CDR1 is MDHEN, CDR2 SYDVKM, per germline. V lost 5 bases, J lost 0 bases, and 11 bases lay in between. The multiple sclerosis controls, all treatment-naive patients, had relapsing-remitting disease that was stable or active. The CD8+ and CD4+ T cells were negatively isolated, with the TEMRA cells enriched by FACS. A quantity of about 0.5 to 1 ug RNA underwent reverse transcription using random hexamers. Multiplex PCR with immunoSEQ amplified the TCR beta CDR3 across 54 Vbeta and 13 Jbeta. TCRdb itself ran the immunoSEQ multiplex PCR reads through MiXCR, one entry per CDR3 protein. The sample carries about 140,000 distinct CDR3 sequences, 85% to 95% recorded once.

Sample: CD4+ T cells from PBMCs. The sequence was collected from a human donor with multiple sclerosis. The J gene is TRBJ2-7, the V gene TRBV28, with D tentatively TRBD2 (6 bases). The CDR3 bases are TGTGCCAGCAGTACGGGAGACAGCTCCTACGAGCAGTACTTC. As protein: CASSTGDSSYEQYF.